These 25 T cell receptor beta chains share one sample of origin, sequenced in a study of OX40 agonist ivuxolimab in advanced cancers. Data came from immunoSEQ multiplex PCR; TCRdb stores just in-frame clones and leaves some out. Of over 45,000 clones in the sample, about 94% were seen once. The source was CD4+ or CD8+ T cells sorted from blood, collected in a trial of the OX40 agonist ivuxolimab. These receptors were collected from an adult with an advanced solid tumor such as melanoma, head and neck, liver or kidney cancer.

This chain uses TRBV6-1 with TRBJ2-3, with a possible D match to TRBD1 (5 bases). Germline CDR1 reads MNHNS; CDR2 reads SASEGT. Trimming removed 1 base from V and 2 bases from J, with 16 bases in between. There are 17 residues in the CDR3. The CDR3 sequence is CASSEGYSRDPTDTQYF. CDR3 in DNA: TGTGCCAGCAGTGAAGGCTACAGCAGGGATCCCACAGATACGCAGTATTTT.

The chain employs TRBV4-1 and TRBJ2-7; perhaps D is TRBD1 or TRBD2 (5 bases each). The V end lost 0 bases, the J end lost 4 bases, and 13 bases lay between the germline ends. The CDR3 covers 15 residues. Germline V CDR1 and CDR2: MGHRA, YSYEKL. The CDR3 region has the DNA TGCGCCAGCAGCCAAGATTCGGGGCTAGCTTACGAGCAGTACTTC. Protein product: CASSQDSGLAYEQYF.

V gene TRBV4-2 combines with J gene TRBJ2-7, with D possibly TRBD2 on 5 matching bases. Germline V CDR1 and CDR2: LGHNA, YNFKEQ. This CDR3 is built from 16 residues. V gave up 0 bases and J gave up 3 bases, with 15 bases separating them. Written as DNA, the CDR3 is TGTGCCAGCAGCCAAGATCTCGGTCGAGCGGTCTACGAGCAGTACTTC. It yields the protein CASSQDLGRAVYEQYF.

This sequence joins TRBV13 and TRBJ1-5; D ambiguous. Germline CDR1 PRHDT, CDR2 FYEKMQ (reference sequence). The CDR3 runs to 15 residues. Between the trimmed V and J ends, which lost 1 base and 1 base, there was a span of 8 bases. DNA of the CDR3: TGTGCCAGCAGCTTAGCGGGATCCAGCAATCAGCCCCAGCATTTT. It yields the protein CASSLAGSSNQPQHF.

The rearrangement links TRBV4-1 to TRBJ1-5, with no clear D. The CDR3 is 15 residues long. The V gene's germline CDR1 is MGHRA and CDR2 YSYEKL. V was pared by 1 base and J by 3 bases, with 10 bases between. CDR3 sequence (DNA): TGCGCCAGCAGCCAAGGGCAGGCCAACAATCAGCCCCAGCATTTT. This encodes CASSQGQANNQPQHF.

The rearrangement uses TRBV4-1 and TRBJ2-1; 8 positions agree with TRBD2. The CDR3 runs to 16 residues. Germline V gene sequence: CDR1 MGHRA, CDR2 YSYEKL. V lost 0 bases, J lost 5 bases, and 6 bases stayed unmatched. The CDR3 protein is CASSQEEEAGDNEQFF. The CDR3 bases are TGCGCCAGCAGCCAAGAGGAGGAAGCGGGAGACAATGAGCAGTTCTTC.

The chain couples TRBV29-1 to TRBJ1-1; D gene uncertain. The CDR3 has 12 residues. V shed 4 bases and J shed 1 base, with 7 bases lying between them. Germline V lookup: CDR1 SQVTM, CDR2 ANQGSEA. The CDR3 spells CSVVGQNTEAFF. The CDR3, as DNA: TGCAGCGTTGTAGGTCAGAACACTGAAGCTTTCTTT.

The genes are TRBV5-1 and TRBJ1-1; a possible D gene is TRBD1 (6 bases). Germline V gene data show CDR1 as SGHRS and CDR2 as YFSETQ. The V gene lost 4 bases and the J gene lost 3 bases, with 22 bases spanning the gap. The CDR3 is 17 amino acids. CDR3 sequence reads: CASSAATGLNGDTEAFF. For the CDR3, the DNA is TGCGCCAGCAGCGCGGCGACAGGCTTAAACGGGGACACTGAAGCTTTCTTT.

The chain links TRBV7-2 to TRBJ1-5, with D possibly matching TRBD1 (5 bases). The germline V gene encodes CDR1 SGHTA and CDR2 FQGNSA. V was cut by 0 bases and J by 15 bases, with 12 bases left in between. The length of the CDR3 is 12 residues. In DNA, the CDR3 is TGTGCCAGCAGCTTAGCGGGACCCCCTCTGCATTTT. Translating it yields CASSLAGPPLHF.

The chain uses TRBV11-2 and TRBJ1-1; the D gene is possibly TRBD1 (5 bases). The V gene lost 7 bases and the J gene lost 2 bases, with 8 bases spanning the gap. Germline CDR1 reads SGHAT; CDR2 reads FQNNGV. This CDR3 contains 12 residues. CDR3 residues: CASIGGNTEAFF. CDR3 sequence (DNA): TGTGCCAGCATTGGGGGAAACACTGAAGCTTTCTTT.

V usage is TRBV27 and J usage is TRBJ2-2; D is ambiguous. The CDR3 sequence is 13 residues long. V lost 3 bases and J lost 5, with 7 bases in between. In germline, CDR1 is MNHEY, CDR2 SMNVEV (reference sequence). The CDR3 is CASSFQGTGELFF. In DNA, the CDR3 is TGTGCCAGCAGTTTTCAAGGGACCGGGGAGCTGTTTTTT.

The J gene is TRBJ1-4, the V gene TRBV4-1, with D maybe TRBD1 (6 bases). The CDR3 contains 16 residues. The ends were cut back, 0 bases at V and 8 bases at J, with 16 bases in the middle. Germline CDR1 is MGHRA and CDR2 is YSYEKL. The CDR3 DNA reads TGCGCCAGCAGCCAAGATGCCCGGGGGCATGGGGAAAAACTGTTTTTT. This gives the protein CASSQDARGHGEKLFF.

This chain joins TRBV13 and TRBJ2-1, with TRBD2 matching over 8 bases. CDR3 size: 16 residues. The V and J ends lost 5 bases and 4 bases, in that order; junction bases with no gene match: 10. The germline V gene has CDR1 PRHDT and CDR2 FYEKMQ (reference sequence). In DNA form, the CDR3 reads TGTGCCAGCAGCCGGCTGGGGGAGCGGGAGTACAATGAGCAGTTCTTC. Protein sequence: CASSRLGEREYNEQFF. Based on the CDR3 plus reference TRBV13 and TRBJ2-1, the full variable domain is AAGVIQSPRHLIKEKRETATLKCYPIPRHDTVYWYQQGPGQDPQFLISFYEKMQSDKGSIPDRFSAQQFSDYHSELNMSSLELGDSALYFCASSRLGEREYNEQFFGPGTRLTVL.

CDR3 protein: CASNSRVAPSYNEQFF. The DNA for the CDR3 is TGTGCCAGCAATTCTAGGGTTGCCCCCTCCTACAATGAGCAGTTCTTC. The chain carries TRBV28 and TRBJ2-1; no definite D call. Germline CDR1 is MDHEN and CDR2 is SYDVKM. This CDR3 has 16 residues. Trimming took off 7 bases at V and 0 bases at J, with 16 bases between the two ends.

To note about this clone: The junction does not match germline at one end; this may be a read error. J is TRBJ2-5 and V is TRBV2; 8 bases map to TRBD2. CDR1 and CDR2 (germline): SNHLY, FYNNEI. The CDR3 loop spans 14 amino acids. The CDR3 here is CASNEEAGAETQYF. The DNA of the CDR3 is TGTGCCAGCAATGAAGAAGCGGGAGCTGAGACCCAGTACTTC.

The rearrangement joins TRBV9 to TRBJ2-5; 9 bases are shared with TRBD2. CDR1 is SGDLS and CDR2 is YYNGEE in the germline V gene. Trimming at V came to 0 bases and at J to 5 bases, leaving 2 bases not matched to a gene. This CDR3 has 14 amino acids. As DNA, the CDR3 is TGTGCCAGCAGCGTAGCGGCGGGAGGGGAGACCCAGTACTTC. Translating it yields CASSVAAGGETQYF. The full variable domain, its missing parts supplied by reference TRBV9 and TRBJ2-5, is DSGVTQTPKHLITATGQRVTLRCSPRSGDLSVYWYQQSLDQGLQFLIQYYNGEERAKGNILERFSAQQFPDLHSELNLSSLELGDSALYFCASSVAAGGETQYFGPGTRLLVL.

The chain uses TRBV5-6 and TRBJ2-1; D gene ambiguous. The germline CDR1 and CDR2 sequences are SGHDT and YYEEEE. Trimming pared 0 bases from V and 2 bases from J, leaving 9 bases between. This CDR3 has 15 amino acids. Written as DNA, the CDR3 is TGTGCCAGCAGCTTGGCCATTAGGGCCTACAATGAGCAGTTCTTC. This encodes CASSLAIRAYNEQFF.

J is TRBJ2-5 and V is TRBV11-2, with 11 bases matching TRBD1. CDR3 size: 15 residues. The germline gives CDR1 SGHAT, CDR2 FQNNGV. V dropped 4 bases and J dropped 5; count of bases not matched to a gene: 6. The CDR3 DNA sequence: TGTGCCAGCAGCTCCGGGACAGGGGGTGGTGAGACCCAGTACTTC. Protein product: CASSSGTGGGETQYF.

The CDR3 nucleotides are TGTGCCAGCAGCCCCCGGGACGGAGGAAACATTCAGTACTTC. Amino acids: CASSPRDGGNIQYF. The genes are TRBV11-3 and TRBJ2-4; D might be TRBD1 or TRBD2, each matching 5 bases. CDR1 SGHNT and CDR2 YENEEA come from the germline V gene. V lost 5 bases and J 6 bases, leaving 14 bases between the germline ends. The CDR3 spans 14 residues.

The chain has TRBV7-9 and TRBJ2-5, with 14 bases aligning to TRBD2. The length of the CDR3 is 16 residues. The V and J ends lost 5 bases and 4 bases, in that order; junction bases with no gene match: 6. Looked up from germline, CDR1 is SEHNR and CDR2 is FQNEAQ (reference sequence). The CDR3 here is CASSPRLAGGPETQYF. CDR3 nucleotide sequence: TGTGCCAGCAGCCCCAGACTAGCGGGAGGGCCAGAGACCCAGTACTTC.

The chain is built from TRBV15 and TRBJ2-3; a weak D match, TRBD1 (5 bases). The CDR3 extends over 15 amino acids. Germline lookup yields CDR1 LNHNV and CDR2 YYDKDF (reference sequence). Trimming cost V 5 bases and J 4 bases, with 16 bases left between them. The CDR3 sequence: CATSSGQGSADTQYF. The CDR3 coding sequence is TGTGCCACCAGCTCGGGCCAGGGTTCGGCAGATACGCAGTATTTT. The full variable domain, its missing parts supplied by reference TRBV15 and TRBJ2-3, is DAMVIQNPRYQVTQFGKPVTLSCSQTLNHNVMYWYQQKSSQAPKLLFHYYDKDFNNEADTPDNFQSRRPNTSFCFLDIRSPGLGDTAMYLCATSSGQGSADTQYFGPGTRLTVL.

The CDR3 nucleotides read TGCGCCAGCAGCCAAAGACCGGGGACAGACACCGGGGAGCTGTTTTTT. Encoded protein: CASSQRPGTDTGELFF. The chain employs TRBV5-1 and TRBJ2-2, with 7 bases lining up with TRBD1. Germline CDR1 SGHRS, CDR2 YFSETQ. V was pared by 4 bases and J by 3 bases, with 9 bases of the junction left unmatched. The CDR3 extends over 16 amino acids.

J is TRBJ2-7 and V is TRBV6-1, with D unresolved. Per germline, CDR1 MNHNS and CDR2 SASEGT. Trimming took 4 bases from V and 6 from J, leaving 7 bases between them. CDR3 length equals 11 residues. The chain's CDR3 is CASSVSGEQYF. The CDR3, as DNA: TGTGCCAGCAGTGTTTCGGGCGAGCAGTACTTC.

The V and J genes are TRBV19 and TRBJ2-5; D perhaps matches TRBD1 (5 bases). This CDR3 is 14 amino acids long. V lost 5 bases and J lost 4, with 14 bases in between. CDR1 and CDR2 from the germline V gene are LNHDA and SQIVND (reference sequence). The CDR3 spells CASSSGWGGETQYF. The CDR3 nucleotides are TGTGCCAGTAGTTCCGGCTGGGGCGGAGAGACCCAGTACTTC.

Worth noting for this clone: Other nucleotide sequences in the sample specify the same CDR3. V and J are TRBV9 and TRBJ2-1; D tentatively reads TRBD1 or TRBD2 (5 bases each). V dropped 3 bases and J dropped 9 bases, with 22 bases sitting between them. The CDR3 covers 16 residues. Germline CDR1 reads SGDLS; CDR2 reads YYNGEE. CDR3 in DNA: TGTGCCAGCAGCGCCTCACCGGGGCACTCCCCCCTTGAGCAGTTCTTC. Amino acids: CASSASPGHSPLEQFF.